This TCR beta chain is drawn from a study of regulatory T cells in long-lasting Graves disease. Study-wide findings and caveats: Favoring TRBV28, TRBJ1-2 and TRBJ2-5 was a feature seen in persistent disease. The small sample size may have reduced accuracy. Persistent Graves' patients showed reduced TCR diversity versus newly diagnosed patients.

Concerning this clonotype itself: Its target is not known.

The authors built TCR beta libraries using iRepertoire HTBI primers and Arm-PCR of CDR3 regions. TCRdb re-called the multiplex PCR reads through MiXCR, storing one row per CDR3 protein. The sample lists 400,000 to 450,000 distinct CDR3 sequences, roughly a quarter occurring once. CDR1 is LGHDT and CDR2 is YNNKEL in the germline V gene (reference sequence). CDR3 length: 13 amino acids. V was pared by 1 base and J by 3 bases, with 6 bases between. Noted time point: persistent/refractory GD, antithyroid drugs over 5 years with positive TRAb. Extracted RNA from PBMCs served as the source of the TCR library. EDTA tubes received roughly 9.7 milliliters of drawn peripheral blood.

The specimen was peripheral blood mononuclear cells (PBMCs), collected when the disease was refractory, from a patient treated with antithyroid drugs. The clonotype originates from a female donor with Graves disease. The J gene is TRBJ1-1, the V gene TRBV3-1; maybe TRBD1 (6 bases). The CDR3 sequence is CASSQGGHTEAFF. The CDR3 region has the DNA TGTGCCAGCAGCCAAGGGGGGCACACTGAAGCTTTCTTT. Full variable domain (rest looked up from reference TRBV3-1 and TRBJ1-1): DTAVSQTPKYLVTQMGNDKSIKCEQNLGHDTMYWYKQDSKKFLKIMFSYNNKELIINETVPNRFSPKSPDKAHLNLHINSLELGDSAVYFCASSQGGHTEAFFGQGTRLTVV.